The subject of this entry is one T cell receptor beta chain. Sequencing was performed with immunoSEQ multiplex PCR; in TCRdb, only in-frame clones are kept and a portion is missing. This sample has 100,000 to 150,000 clones; around 89% occur once, and the top ten carry around 10%. The data originate from a study of T cell responses to AZD1222 COVID-19 vaccine. Specimen: peripheral blood, collected on day 0 of MenACWY control vaccination. This TCR was sampled from an adult in good health.

CDR3 DNA sequence: TGTGCCAGCAGCGTATCGGGACAGAACACTGAAGCTTTCTTT. Protein sequence: CASSVSGQNTEAFF. The rearrangement joins TRBV9 to TRBJ1-1; perhaps TRBD1 as D (6 bases). CDR1 is SGDLS and CDR2 is YYNGEE in the germline V gene. The V end lost 1 base, the J end lost 1 base, and 8 bases lay between the germline ends. This CDR3 comprises 14 residues.